The 29 T cell receptor beta chains reported below all come from one sample, sequenced in a study of technical replicates of blood from several donors. Profiling relied on immunoSEQ multiplex PCR, and the TCRdb table lists in-frame clones only, not all of them. The table includes 66,000 or so clones, more than 75% detected once. Sample: PBMCs. The receptor set was obtained from a human donor in good health. Some clones in this sample may be carry-over from other donors' samples.

The chain links TRBV28 to TRBJ1-2; 8 bases match TRBD1. This CDR3 comprises 15 residues. CDR1 MDHEN and CDR2 SYDVKM come from the germline V gene. V lost 4 bases to trimming and J lost 8 bases; unmatched junction nucleotides: 12. CDR3: CASSSGQGNFGGYTF. For the CDR3, the DNA is TGTGCCAGCAGTTCCGGACAGGGAAATTTCGGAGGCTACACCTTC.

The chain recombines TRBV18 with TRBJ1-6; perhaps TRBD1 as D (6 bases). The CDR3 totals 14 residues. In germline, CDR1 is KGHSH, CDR2 LQKENI. V lost 2 bases and J 6 bases, leaving 8 bases between the germline ends. The CDR3: CASSPGQLNSPLHF. DNA of the CDR3: TGTGCCAGCTCACCAGGACAGCTTAATTCACCCCTCCACTTT. Full variable domain (outside the CDR3, taken from reference TRBV18 and TRBJ1-6): NAGVMQNPRHLVRRRGQEARLRCSPMKGHSHVYWYRQLPEEGLKFMVYLQKENIIDESGMPKERFSAEFPKEGPSILRIQQVVRGDSAAYFCASSPGQLNSPLHFGNGTRLTVT.

CDR3 amino acids: CASSVNPGLIGRNTEAFF. As DNA, the CDR3 is TGTGCCAGCAGTGTTAATCCGGGACTCATTGGCAGGAACACTGAAGCTTTCTTT. The chain links TRBV7-3 to TRBJ1-1, with a possible D match to TRBD1 (5 bases). Between the trimmed V and J ends, which lost 6 bases and 1 base, there was a span of 24 bases. Germline V gene lookup returns CDR1 SGHTA and CDR2 FQGTGA. The CDR3 is 18 residues long.

The V gene is TRBV5-6, the J gene TRBJ2-5, with 9 bases fitting TRBD2. The CDR3 extends over 16 amino acids. The V gene's germline CDR1 is SGHDT and CDR2 YYEEEE. The V segment lost 0 bases and the J segment 4 bases; nucleotides outside the gene matches: 7. The CDR3 loop reads CASSLARRLAVETQYF. The CDR3, as DNA: TGTGCCAGCAGCTTGGCCAGGAGACTAGCGGTAGAGACCCAGTACTTC.

This chain uses TRBV12-5 with TRBJ1-5; D may be TRBD1 (6 bases). This CDR3 region has 14 residues. V was trimmed by 2 bases and J by 4 bases, leaving 9 bases between them. Germline-derived CDR1 and CDR2 are LGHNT and FRNRAP. As DNA, the CDR3 is TGTGCTAGTGGTTTGTACAGGGAAAATCAGCCCCAGCATTTT. Residues: CASGLYRENQPQHF.

This chain links TRBV2 with TRBJ1-2; the D gene is possibly TRBD1 (5 bases). V lost 4 bases, J lost 5 bases, and 17 bases lay in between. Germline values: CDR1 SNHLY, CDR2 FYNNEI. The CDR3 length is 15 residues. CDR3 loop: CASSGLQGHLYGYTF. The CDR3 coding sequence is TGTGCCAGCAGTGGCCTCCAGGGCCATCTTTATGGCTACACCTTC.

This chain links TRBV5-1 with TRBJ1-1, with a weak D call TRBD1 (6 bases). This CDR3 has 19 residues. Germline-derived CDR1 and CDR2 are SGHRS and YFSETQ. Trimming removed 1 base from V and 1 base from J, with 23 bases in between. The CDR3 coding sequence is TGCGCCAGCAGCTTGATCGCTAATATACAGGGACCGAGGAACACTGAAGCTTTCTTT. It yields the protein CASSLIANIQGPRNTEAFF.

V usage is TRBV10-3 and J usage is TRBJ2-7; possible D gene TRBD2, 6 bases. This CDR3 has 15 amino acids. The V end was cut by 2 bases, the J end by 7 bases, with 18 bases between. The germline gives CDR1 ENHRY, CDR2 SYGVKD. This CDR3 is CAISEPAGQLGEQYF. The DNA for the CDR3 is TGTGCCATCAGTGAGCCAGCGGGCCAACTGGGGGAGCAGTACTTC.

The rearrangement uses TRBV12-1 and TRBJ2-1; the table's D call of TRBD2 was not tested on the DNA. TRBV12-1 is a pseudogene. CDR3 length: 15 amino acids. Here the CDR3 reads CASSGASGSRDEQFF. Written as DNA, the CDR3 is TGTGCCAGCAGCGGTGCTAGCGGGAGTCGGGATGAGCAGTTCTTC.

The V and J genes are TRBV19 and TRBJ2-7; 12 bases map to TRBD1. The CDR3 is 14 amino acids. CDR1 and CDR2 (germline): LNHDA, SQIVND (reference sequence). The J segment lost 5 bases and the V segment lost 6 bases, leaving 5 bases of the junction unmatched. The chain's CDR3 is CASRGQGARNEQYF. Written as DNA, the CDR3 is TGTGCCAGTAGGGGACAGGGGGCGCGGAACGAGCAGTACTTC.

V usage is TRBV4-2 and J usage is TRBJ2-6; the D is unclear. Germline CDR1 is LGHNA and CDR2 is YNFKEQ. Trimming cost V 2 bases and J 2 bases, with 10 bases left between them. This CDR3 region has 16 residues. CDR3 sequence reads: CASSQKTLTGANVLTF. CDR3 DNA sequence: TGTGCCAGCAGCCAAAAGACTCTCACTGGGGCCAACGTCCTGACTTTC.

V is TRBV6-6 and J is TRBJ2-3, with 10 nucleotides matching TRBD2. Germline V gene data show CDR1 as MNHNY and CDR2 as SVGAGI (reference sequence). The trim removed 6 bases at V and 4 bases at J, leaving 10 bases unmatched. The CDR3 runs 16 residues. The CDR3 DNA is TGTGCCAGCAGGAGGGGGCTAGCGGGGGACTCAGATACGCAGTATTTT. This gives the protein CASRRGLAGDSDTQYF.

The rearrangement links TRBV6-5 to TRBJ1-5, with D uncertain. Germline V lookup: CDR1 MNHEY, CDR2 SVGAGI. Trimming removed 4 bases at V and 2 bases at J, with 3 bases between. The CDR3 runs to 12 residues. CDR3 residues: CASSSGNQPQHF. The CDR3 DNA is TGTGCCAGCAGTTCAGGCAATCAGCCCCAGCATTTT.

V and J are TRBV2 and TRBJ2-1; 8 nucleotides line up with TRBD2. The CDR3 totals 17 residues. Germline V lookup: CDR1 SNHLY, CDR2 FYNNEI. Losses at the gene ends were 1 base for V and 9 bases for J; bases not matched to a gene: 14. DNA of the CDR3: TGTGCCAGCAGTGAAGAAGGGGGTAGCGGGAATGCCGCTGAGCAGTTCTTC. It codes for CASSEEGGSGNAAEQFF.

The CDR3: CASTTSGGYNEQFF. The CDR3 nucleotides read TGCGCCAGCACTACTAGCGGGGGCTACAATGAGCAGTTCTTC. This chain connects TRBV5-1 to TRBJ2-1, with TRBD2 matching 11 bases. CDR1 is SGHRS and CDR2 is YFSETQ in the germline V gene. There are 14 residues in the CDR3. Losses at the gene ends were 6 bases for V and 3 bases for J; bases not matched to a gene: 2.

The chain combines TRBV4-2 with TRBJ1-6, with 9 bases matching TRBD1. Germline values: CDR1 LGHNA, CDR2 YNFKEQ. CDR3 size: 18 residues. The J segment lost 7 bases and the V segment lost 0 bases, leaving 10 bases of the junction unmatched. CDR3 loop: CASSQDGGTGFRNSPLHF. CDR3 in DNA: TGTGCCAGCAGCCAAGATGGGGGGACAGGGTTTCGGAATTCACCCCTCCACTTT.

V is TRBV5-6 and J is TRBJ2-1, with 9 nucleotides matching TRBD2. Trimming took 3 bases from V and 4 from J; bases not matched to a gene: 5. Germline lookup yields CDR1 SGHDT and CDR2 YYEEEE. CDR3 size: 15 residues. The CDR3 loop reads CASSSGLARYNEQFF. DNA for the CDR3: TGTGCCAGCAGCTCAGGACTAGCGAGGTACAATGAGCAGTTCTTC.

The chain has TRBV5-1 and TRBJ1-1, with TRBD1 matching over 10 bases. With 4 bases clipped from V and 4 bases from J, the junction kept 10 bases outside the gene matches. The germline V gene has CDR1 SGHRS and CDR2 YFSETQ. This CDR3 spans 16 amino acids. This CDR3 reads CASSGGQGMGGTEAFF. The CDR3 DNA reads TGCGCCAGCAGCGGGGGACAGGGGATGGGTGGCACTGAAGCTTTCTTT.

The V gene is TRBV19, the J gene TRBJ1-2, with D possibly matching TRBD1 (6 bases). The CDR3 has 15 residues. Germline V gene sequence: CDR1 LNHDA, CDR2 SQIVND (reference sequence). V gave up 4 bases and J gave up 2 bases, with 14 bases separating them. The CDR3 spells CASSRMAGDNYGYTF. The CDR3 nucleotides are TGTGCCAGTAGTAGGATGGCAGGGGACAACTATGGCTACACCTTC.

The chain couples TRBV5-1 to TRBJ1-1; possibly TRBD1 for D (6 bases). Trimming removed 2 bases at V and 1 base at J, with 15 bases between. The CDR3 totals 16 residues. CDR1 SGHRS and CDR2 YFSETQ come from the germline V gene. The CDR3 spells CASSLGRGGANTEAFF. The CDR3 DNA sequence: TGCGCCAGCAGCTTAGGGAGGGGGGGTGCGAACACTGAAGCTTTCTTT.

The chain employs TRBV29-1 and TRBJ1-2; D is perhaps TRBD1 (5 bases). Deletions cut 2 bases from V and 8 bases from J, with 18 bases between. The germline CDR1 and CDR2 sequences are SQVTM and ANQGSEA. CDR3 length: 14 residues. CDR3 bases: TGCAGCGTTGAACCCCTACAAGGGGTAGGGGGCTACACCTTC. Its translation: CSVEPLQGVGGYTF.

This chain joins TRBV18 and TRBJ1-2; 8 bases map to TRBD1. The CDR3 length is 13 residues. Germline V lookup: CDR1 KGHSH, CDR2 LQKENI. J gave up 5 bases and V 3 bases, and 2 bases lay outside the gene matches. CDR3 in amino acids: CASSPGQVYGYTF. In DNA, the CDR3 is TGTGCCAGCTCACCGGGACAGGTTTATGGCTACACCTTC.

The V gene is TRBV10-3, the J gene TRBJ2-5; TRBD1 matches at 11 bases. Germline V gene data show CDR1 as ENHRY and CDR2 as SYGVKD. V was clipped by 3 bases and J by 5 bases; unmatched bases: 5. The CDR3 covers 15 residues. CDR3 in DNA: TGTGCCATCAGTGAAGGGACAGGGGGACTGGAGACCCAGTACTTC. Its protein product is CAISEGTGGLETQYF.

This clone was seen just once. This rearrangement joins TRBV6-6 to TRBJ2-6; 7 nucleotides agree with TRBD1. With V trimmed by 10 bases and J by 0 bases, 9 bases remained unmatched. Per germline, CDR1 MNHNY and CDR2 SVGAGI (reference sequence). This CDR3 region has 16 residues. The DNA for the CDR3 is TGTGCCACCTCCGGGACAGATTACTCTGGGGCCAACGTCCTGACTTTC. It encodes CATSGTDYSGANVLTF.

The rearrangement uses TRBV5-1 and TRBJ2-5; 8 positions agree with TRBD1. The DNA end is more similar to TRBJ2-7, so the J call may be wrong. CDR3 length: 15 amino acids. Germline lookup yields CDR1 SGHRS and CDR2 YFSETQ. The CDR3 sequence: CASSSSTGAYAEQYF. The CDR3 DNA reads TGCGCCAGCAGCAGTTCGACAGGGGCATACGCCGAGCAGTACTTC.

This rearrangement joins TRBV29-1 to TRBJ1-5; 7 bases agree with TRBD1. J gave up 4 bases and V 7 bases, and 19 bases lay outside the gene matches. There are 17 residues in the CDR3. Germline-derived CDR1 and CDR2 are SQVTM and ANQGSEA. CDR3 nucleotide sequence: TGCAGCGCCCCTTGGACAGGCCTTTTTTTGTGTAATCAGCCCCAGCATTTT. Translation: CSAPWTGLFLCNQPQHF.

CDR3 bases: TGTGCCAGCAGCCAATTAGGACTAGCGGCGGGAGATACGCAGTATTTT. Protein sequence: CASSQLGLAAGDTQYF. V usage is TRBV4-2 and J usage is TRBJ2-3; 10 bases fit TRBD2. The CDR3 length is 16 residues. Germline V gene data show CDR1 as LGHNA and CDR2 as YNFKEQ. The V and J ends lost 2 bases and 5 bases, in that order; junction bases with no gene match: 7.

CDR3 sequence: CASSQGAISHNEQFF. As DNA, the CDR3 is TGTGCCAGCAGCCAGGGCGCTATCTCTCACAATGAGCAGTTCTTC. The V gene is TRBV13, the J gene TRBJ2-1, with a weak D call TRBD1 (5 bases). Trimming removed 5 bases at V and 5 bases at J, with 16 bases between. CDR3 size: 15 residues. Looked up from germline, CDR1 is PRHDT and CDR2 is FYEKMQ (reference sequence).

The J gene is TRBJ1-1, the V gene TRBV6-6; tentatively, D is TRBD1 (5 bases). Germline CDR1 reads MNHNY; CDR2 reads SVGAGI (reference sequence). The ends were cut back, 7 bases at V and 11 bases at J, with 14 bases in the middle. The CDR3 runs 11 residues. CDR3 region: CASIVGGRAFF. The CDR3 DNA reads TGTGCCAGCATCGTGGGGGGAAGGGCTTTCTTT.